This T cell receptor beta chain was found in a study of cytomegalovirus exposure and HLA in healthy donors. The study, taken as a whole, reports: Sequencing depth across donors, presence/absence analyses assumed, was roughly uniform.

Primers: 60 Vbeta forward and 13 Jbeta reverse. The assay was immunoSEQ multiplex PCR, and TCRdb's table has in-frame clones only and misses some. The sample contains some 35,000 clones, roughly 69% of which appear only once. CDR1 and CDR2 from the germline V gene are LGHNA and YSLEER. V was pared by 1 base and J by 8 bases, with 10 bases of the junction left unmatched. The CDR3 has 17 residues. As regards this clone: What it recognizes is unknown.

Material: PBMCs. This rearrangement joins TRBV4-3 to TRBJ2-1; 11 bases are a match to TRBD2. The sequence derives from a young man in good health and CMV-seronegative. The CDR3 here is CASSQGTPLGLADEQFF. DNA for the CDR3: TGCGCCAGCAGCCAAGGCACTCCCCTGGGACTAGCGGATGAGCAGTTCTTC.